This T cell receptor (beta chain) emerged from a study of response to subunit inactivated influenza vaccine. In TCRdb, the RT-PCR reads were re-called with MiXCR into one record per CDR3 protein. The repertoire holds about 540,000 distinct CDR3 sequences, roughly a quarter seen once, with approximately 2.9% in the top ten. This CDR3 has 16 amino acids. Germline-derived CDR1 and CDR2 are LNHNV and YYDKDF (reference sequence). The V end was cut by 0 bases, the J end by 0 bases, with 10 bases between. The data also belong to a second study, concerning T cells expressing NK-cell markers. From that study: TCR beta cDNA was generated via 5'RACE template switching incorporating UMIs.

The source of this sequence is a man aged 50 to 59 who received an inactivated influenza vaccine. The sample was CD4+ T cells sorted from PBMCs, taken roughly 12 days after vaccination. The chain has TRBV15 and TRBJ2-3, with no clear D. The CDR3 DNA sequence: TGTGCCACCAGCAGAGATCGCCCCAGAAGCACAGATACGCAGTATTTT. Protein sequence: CATSRDRPRSTDTQYF.